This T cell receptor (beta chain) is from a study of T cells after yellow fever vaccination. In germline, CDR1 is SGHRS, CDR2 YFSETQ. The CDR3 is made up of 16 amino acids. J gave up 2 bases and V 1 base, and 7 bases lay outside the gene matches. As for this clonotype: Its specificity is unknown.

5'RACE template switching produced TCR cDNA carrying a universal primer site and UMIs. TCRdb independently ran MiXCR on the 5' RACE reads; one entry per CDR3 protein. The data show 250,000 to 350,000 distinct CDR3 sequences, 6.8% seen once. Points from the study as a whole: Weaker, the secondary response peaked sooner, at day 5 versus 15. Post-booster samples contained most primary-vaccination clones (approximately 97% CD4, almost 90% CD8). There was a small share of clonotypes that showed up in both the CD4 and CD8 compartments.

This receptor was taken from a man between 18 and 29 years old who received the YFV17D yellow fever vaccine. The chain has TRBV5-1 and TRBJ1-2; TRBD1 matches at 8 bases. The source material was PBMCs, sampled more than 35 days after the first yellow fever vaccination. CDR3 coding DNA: TGCGCCAGCAGCTTGCCGACAGGGGACCCAAACTATGGCTACACCTTC. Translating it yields CASSLPTGDPNYGYTF.